These T cell receptor beta chains were read from a single sample in a study of OX40 agonist ivuxolimab in advanced cancers. The table came from immunoSEQ multiplex PCR; TCRdb's copy has only in-frame clones and leaves some out. The sample holds tens of thousands of clones, 80% to 85% seen once. The material sequenced was CD4+ or CD8+ T cells sorted from blood, taken in a trial of the OX40 agonist ivuxolimab. The receptors shown here come from an adult with an advanced solid tumor such as melanoma, head and neck, liver or kidney cancer. Each CDR3 is given with its conserved first and last residue. A D gene is named only where the DNA matches it firmly. Rows give clone size only sometimes, using once, few, many, or a class for an expanded clone.

TGTGCCTGGAGTGTACCCGGACTAAACACCGGGGAGCTGTTTTTT,CAWSVPGLNTGELFF,-,TRBJ2-2,few,TRBV30
TGCGCCAGCAGCTTGAACGGAAATAGCAATCAGCCCCAGCATTTT,CASSLNGNSNQPQHF,-,TRBJ1-5,-,TRBV5-1
TGTGCCTGGAGTTCGCGGACAGGGGAAAAACTGTTTTTT,CAWSSRTGEKLFF,TRBD1,TRBJ1-4,once,TRBV30
TGTGCCAGCGAGACAGGGGATAAAGGCGAGCAGTACTTC,CASETGDKGEQYF,-,TRBJ2-7,-,TRBV21-1
TGTGCCAGCAGCGAGCCTATATCGAGCGGGAGGGCCACAGATACGCAGTATTTT,CASSEPISSGRATDTQYF,TRBD2,TRBJ2-3,-,TRBV9
TGTGCCAGCAGCTTATTTGCTAGCGGGATCCAAGAGACCCAGTACTTC,CASSLFASGIQETQYF,TRBD2,TRBJ2-5,-,TRBV7-2
TGTGCCAGCAGCCGGGATCCTAATGAAAAACTGTTTTTT,CASSRDPNEKLFF,-,TRBJ1-4,many,TRBV2
TGTGCCAGCAGTGAATGCGGGAGGGGACGGGCCACCGGGGAGCTGTTTTTT,CASSECGRGRATGELFF,TRBD2,TRBJ2-2,-,TRBV25-1
TGTGCCAGCAGCGCAGGATATACAGGGGAAGCTTTCTTT,CASSAGYTGEAFF,-,TRBJ1-1,-,TRBV9
TGTGCCAGCAGCCCCGCCATCGGAACTGGAGGGACCCAGTACTTC,CASSPAIGTGGTQYF,-,TRBJ2-5,-,TRBV14
TGTGCCAGCAGCTTAGATCGGGTGGGCTATGGCTACACCTTC,CASSLDRVGYGYTF,-,TRBJ1-2,once,TRBV11-2
TGTGCCAGCAGTTCCCCCGGGACAGGGTTTTTGTATTCACCCCTCCACTTT,CASSSPGTGFLYSPLHF,TRBD1,TRBJ1-6,-,TRBV28
TGTGCCAGCAGCTACCAATCCGAGCAGTACTTC,CASSYQSEQYF,-,TRBJ2-7,medium-sized,TRBV7-9
TGTGCCAGCAGTGAGGACAGGACCAAAAACATTCAGTACTTC,CASSEDRTKNIQYF,TRBD1,TRBJ2-4,-,TRBV2
TGTGCCAGCAGCCCGCCCAGGCGTGTTGGGTACGAGCAGTACTTC,CASSPPRRVGYEQYF,-,TRBJ2-7,-,TRBV7-8
TGTGCCAGCAGCTTAGATCCCGGGACAGGGGTAAACGAGCAGTACTTC,CASSLDPGTGVNEQYF,TRBD1,TRBJ2-7,-,TRBV7-2
TGTGCCAGCAGCTTAATGAATTACCAAGACAATGAGCAGTTCTTC,CASSLMNYQDNEQFF,-,TRBJ2-1,-,TRBV7-2
TGTGCCAGCAGAGGGCCATCTACTCCTGGGGCCAACGTCCTGACTTTC,CASRGPSTPGANVLTF,-,TRBJ2-6,-,TRBV9
TGTGCCAGCAGTGCCCGCCTAGCGGGGGGTTACAATGAGCAGTTCTTC,CASSARLAGGYNEQFF,TRBD2,TRBJ2-1,-,TRBV2
TGTGCCAGCAGTTACGGGAGGGAACAGACCTATGGCTACACCTTC,CASSYGREQTYGYTF,-,TRBJ1-2,-,TRBV6-6
TGTGCCAGCAGCCAAGTCTCTAGCTTAGACTCCTACAATGAGCAGTTCTTC,CASSQVSSLDSYNEQFF,-,TRBJ2-1,few,TRBV4-2
TGTGCCAGCAGCCCTACCCGGGGGGCCCACAATGAGCAGTTCTTC,CASSPTRGAHNEQFF,-,TRBJ2-1,-,TRBV7-9